This T cell receptor (beta chain) appears in the sequencing data of a study of identifying expanded T cells in peripheral blood. General observations from the study: Variance in clone template counts between roughly 2-week samples significantly increased with total template count across all healthy donors.

The repertoire was sequenced with immunoSEQ multiplex PCR; TCRdb's copy has only in-frame clones and lacks some. The sample holds approximately 58,000 clones; around four fifths are singletons and the top ten take approximately 17%. With regard to this clone: Its antigen remains unidentified.

The CDR3 is 11 residues long. The V and J ends lost 3 bases and 4 bases respectively, with 1 base between them. The V gene's germline CDR1 is MGHRA and CDR2 YSYEKL. The specimen was blood. V gene TRBV4-1 combines with J gene TRBJ2-1; D unresolved. The TCR comes from a person between 18 and 70 years old in good health. The CDR3 region is CASSQYNEQFF. The CDR3 bases are TGCGCCAGCAGCCAGTACAATGAGCAGTTCTTC.